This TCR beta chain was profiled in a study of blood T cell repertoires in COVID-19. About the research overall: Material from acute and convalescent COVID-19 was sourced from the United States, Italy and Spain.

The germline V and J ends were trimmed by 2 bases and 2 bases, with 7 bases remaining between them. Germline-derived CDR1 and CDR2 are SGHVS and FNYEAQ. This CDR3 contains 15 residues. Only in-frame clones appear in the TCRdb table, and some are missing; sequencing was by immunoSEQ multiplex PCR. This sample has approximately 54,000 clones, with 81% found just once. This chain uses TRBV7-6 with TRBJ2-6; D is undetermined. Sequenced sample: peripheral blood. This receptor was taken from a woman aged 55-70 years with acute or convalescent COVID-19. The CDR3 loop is CASSLNSPGANVLTF. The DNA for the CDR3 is TGTGCCAGCAGCTTAAACAGTCCTGGGGCCAACGTCCTGACTTTC. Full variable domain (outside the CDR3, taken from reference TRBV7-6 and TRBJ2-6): GAGVSQSPRYKVTKRGQDVALRCDPISGHVSLYWYRQALGQGPEFLTYFNYEAQQDKSGLPNDRFSAERPEGSISTLTIQRTEQRDSAMYRCASSLNSPGANVLTFGAGSRLTVL.